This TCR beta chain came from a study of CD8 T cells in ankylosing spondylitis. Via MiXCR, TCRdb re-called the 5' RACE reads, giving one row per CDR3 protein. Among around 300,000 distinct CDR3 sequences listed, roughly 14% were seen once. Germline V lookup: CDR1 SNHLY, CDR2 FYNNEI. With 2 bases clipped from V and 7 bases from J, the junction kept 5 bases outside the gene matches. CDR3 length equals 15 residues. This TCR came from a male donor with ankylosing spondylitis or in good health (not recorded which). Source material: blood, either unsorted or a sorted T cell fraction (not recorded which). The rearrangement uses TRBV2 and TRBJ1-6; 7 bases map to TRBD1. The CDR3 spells CASSESGQQNSPLHF. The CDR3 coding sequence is TGTGCCAGCAGTGAATCGGGACAGCAAAATTCACCCCTCCACTTT.